Following are 26 T cell receptor beta chains from one sample sequenced in a study of blood T cell repertoires in COVID-19. The method was immunoSEQ multiplex PCR; TCRdb's version includes in-frame clones alone and lacks a portion of them. The data contain approximately 250,000 clones, around 84% of them singletons. The sequenced sample consisted of peripheral blood. The source of these receptors is a man in his 60s with acute or convalescent COVID-19.

The chain couples TRBV24-1 to TRBJ2-1; 11 bases map to TRBD2. The V and J ends lost 2 bases and 7 bases, in that order; junction bases with no gene match: 6. Germline CDR1 is KGHDR and CDR2 is SFDVKD. The CDR3 is 16 residues long. The CDR3: CATSDSGLAGGNEQFF. CDR3 coding DNA: TGTGCCACCAGTGATTCAGGACTAGCGGGCGGAAATGAGCAGTTCTTC.

The chain joins TRBV6-6 to TRBJ1-2, with TRBD1 as a possible D gene (6 bases). The ends were cut back, 7 bases at V and 4 bases at J, with 16 bases in the middle. Germline V gene lookup returns CDR1 MNHNY and CDR2 SVGAGI (reference sequence). This CDR3 contains 14 residues. The CDR3 region has the DNA TGTGCCAGCAAGAGGGCAGGGGCGGGCTATGGCTACACCTTC. Encoded protein: CASKRAGAGYGYTF.

The chain employs TRBV3-1 (or the pseudogene TRBV3-2) and TRBJ1-4; tentatively, D is TRBD1 (5 bases). The germline V and J ends were trimmed by 0 bases and 8 bases, with 10 bases remaining between them. The CDR3 runs 14 residues. Looked up from germline, CDR1 is LGHDT and CDR2 is YNNKEL (reference sequence). The CDR3, as DNA: TGTGCCAGCAGCCAAGAGGGGGGTGGCGAAAAACTGTTTTTT. Its protein product is CASSQEGGGEKLFF.

This chain joins TRBV11-2 and TRBJ2-1; D uncertain. The V end was cut by 2 bases, the J end by 4 bases, with 6 bases between. This CDR3 spans 13 amino acids. Germline V gives CDR1 SGHAT, CDR2 FQNNGV. For the CDR3, the DNA is TGTGCCAGCAGCTTAACACATTACAATGAGCAGTTCTTC. As protein: CASSLTHYNEQFF. Full variable domain (remainder filled in from reference TRBV11-2 and TRBJ2-1): EAGVAQSPRYKIIEKRQSVAFWCNPISGHATLYWYQQILGQGPKLLIQFQNNGVVDDSQLPKDRFSAERLKGVDSTLKIQPAKLEDSAVYLCASSLTHYNEQFFGPGTRLTVL.

The V call is TRBV7-9, the J call TRBJ2-5; possible D gene TRBD2, 6 bases. Between the trimmed V and J ends, which lost 5 bases and 0 bases, there was a span of 16 bases. The CDR3 covers 16 residues. The germline V gene has CDR1 SEHNR and CDR2 FQNEAQ (reference sequence). CDR3 nucleotide sequence: TGTGCCAGCAGCCCAGGGACTTCCAAGTACCAAGAGACCCAGTACTTC. This gives the protein CASSPGTSKYQETQYF.

The gene calls are TRBV5-5 and TRBJ1-2; the D gene is possibly TRBD1 (6 bases). The CDR3 has 13 amino acids. Germline V gene data show CDR1 as SGHKS and CDR2 as YYEKEE (reference sequence). V was clipped by 3 bases and J by 5 bases, with 11 bases between them. DNA of the CDR3: TGTGCCAGCAGCTCGGGACAAGGGTATGGCTACACCTTC. Amino acids: CASSSGQGYGYTF.

The rearrangement links TRBV5-1 to TRBJ1-5; 7 bases agree with TRBD1. Trimming cost V 2 bases and J 4 bases; bases outside gene matches: 3. The CDR3 is 14 amino acids. Per the germline V gene, CDR1 is SGHRS and CDR2 is YFSETQ. The CDR3 reads CASSFEGANQPQHF. CDR3 sequence (DNA): TGCGCCAGCAGCTTCGAGGGGGCGAATCAGCCCCAGCATTTT.

This chain connects TRBV7-9 to TRBJ1-1; D gene unclear. The CDR3 consists of 15 residues. Per the germline V gene, CDR1 is SEHNR and CDR2 is FQNEAQ (reference sequence). The ends were cut back, 5 bases at V and 0 bases at J, with 13 bases in the middle. The CDR3 DNA is TGTGCCAGCAGCCCTATCCTACAGTTGAACACTGAAGCTTTCTTT. Translating it yields CASSPILQLNTEAFF.

The chain combines TRBV5-5 with TRBJ2-7; tentative D call: TRBD2 (7 bases). Germline V lookup: CDR1 SGHKS, CDR2 YYEKEE (reference sequence). The CDR3 has 16 amino acids. V lost 2 bases, J lost 4 bases, and 19 bases lay in between. DNA of the CDR3: TGTGCCAGCAGCTTTCGTTTTGGGGGGGCTCCATACGAGCAGTACTTC. Residues: CASSFRFGGAPYEQYF.

The sample holds a few counts of this clone. CDR3 DNA: TGCGCCAGCAGCCCCCCGGAGGGGAGCTGGGAGGGCGGAAAGACCCAGTACTTC. Protein: CASSPPEGSWEGGKTQYF. V usage is TRBV5-1 and J usage is TRBJ2-5, with TRBD2 matching over 7 bases. V was pared by 4 bases and J by 6 bases, with 21 bases of the junction left unmatched. This CDR3 is built from 18 residues. CDR1 SGHRS and CDR2 YFSETQ come from the germline V gene.

The chain employs TRBV20-1 and TRBJ1-2; D perhaps matches TRBD1 (5 bases). V lost 3 bases and J 8 bases, leaving 16 bases between the germline ends. CDR3 length: 13 amino acids. Looked up from germline, CDR1 is DFQATT and CDR2 is SNEGSKA (reference sequence). This chain's CDR3 is CSASEGRGGGYTF. As DNA, the CDR3 is TGCAGTGCTAGTGAAGGGAGGGGCGGAGGCTACACCTTC.

This chain joins TRBV19 and TRBJ2-3; TRBD1 matches 7 bases. Per germline, CDR1 LNHDA and CDR2 SQIVND (reference sequence). The junction had 7 bases not matched to a gene; V was cut back by 10 bases and J by 0 bases. CDR3 length: 14 residues. The CDR3 nucleotides read TGTGCCACCCAGACAGGGTTTAGCACAGATACGCAGTATTTT. Translated, it gives CATQTGFSTDTQYF.

This clone has only a few counts. The chain employs TRBV4-3 and TRBJ1-1; D gene uncertain. The CDR3 spans 13 residues. CDR1 and CDR2 (germline): LGHNA, YSLEER. Trimming removed 0 bases from V and 2 bases from J, with 4 bases in between. The CDR3 DNA reads TGCGCCAGCAGCCAAGATCGTAACACTGAAGCTTTCTTT. Protein: CASSQDRNTEAFF.

This chain connects TRBV18 to TRBJ1-4; D gene uncertain. V lost 1 base and J lost 5, with 8 bases in between. CDR3 length equals 14 residues. Per the germline V gene, CDR1 is KGHSH and CDR2 is LQKENI. The CDR3 nucleotides read TGTGCCAGCTCACCACTGCGAGGGAATGAAAAACTGTTTTTT. Protein sequence: CASSPLRGNEKLFF.

This clone appeared once. The V and J genes are TRBV10-3 and TRBJ2-3, with D tentatively TRBD2 (5 bases). CDR3 length: 14 residues. The V gene lost 9 bases and the J gene lost 4 bases, with 17 bases spanning the gap. Germline assignment: CDR1 ENHRY and CDR2 SYGVKD. The chain's CDR3 is CAIRREQLSDTQYF. In DNA form, the CDR3 reads TGTGCCATTCGAAGGGAGCAGTTGTCAGATACGCAGTATTTT.

J is TRBJ2-7 and V is TRBV27; 8 nucleotides match TRBD1. In germline, CDR1 is MNHEY, CDR2 SMNVEV (reference sequence). The CDR3 loop spans 13 amino acids. V lost 3 bases to trimming and J lost 3 bases; unmatched junction nucleotides: 1. The CDR3 DNA reads TGTGCCAGCAGTTTTGGGACAGGCTACGAGCAGTACTTC. Translated: CASSFGTGYEQYF.

The chain has TRBV24-1 and TRBJ2-1, with D maybe TRBD1 (5 bases). Per the germline V gene, CDR1 is KGHDR and CDR2 is SFDVKD. This CDR3 spans 14 amino acids. The V end lost 1 base, the J end lost 9 bases, and 12 bases lay between the germline ends. CDR3 amino acids: CATSDFGQGSEQFF. The CDR3 DNA reads TGTGCCACCAGTGATTTCGGGCAGGGTAGTGAGCAGTTCTTC.

The V call is TRBV28, the J call TRBJ2-1; no reliable D call. The CDR3 length is 13 residues. Germline CDR1 is MDHEN and CDR2 is SYDVKM. V dropped 6 bases and J dropped 7 bases, with 13 bases sitting between them. CDR3 nucleotide sequence: TGTGCCAGCAGCCCCCGGCCCGGGAATGAGCAGTTCTTC. Its protein product is CASSPRPGNEQFF.

The chain is built from TRBV28 and TRBJ1-2, with D uncertain. CDR3 length: 12 amino acids. V gave up 6 bases and J gave up 3 bases, with 8 bases separating them. The germline V gene encodes CDR1 MDHEN and CDR2 SYDVKM. This chain's CDR3 is CASRIPYYGYTF. Here the CDR3 DNA reads TGTGCCAGCAGAATCCCCTACTATGGCTACACCTTC.

This rearrangement joins TRBV6-5 to TRBJ2-7, with a tentative D call TRBD2 (5 bases). The CDR3 runs 14 residues. Trimming stripped 9 bases from V and 5 bases from J, with 20 bases between. CDR1 MNHEY and CDR2 SVGAGI come from the germline V gene. In DNA, the CDR3 is TGTGCCAGTAAGAGGGAGAGAAGTTGGCACGAGCAGTACTTC. Encoded protein: CASKRERSWHEQYF.

The chain combines TRBV7-2 with TRBJ2-7; 9 bases line up with TRBD2. Germline CDR1 SGHTA, CDR2 FQGNSA. This CDR3 contains 15 residues. The V gene end was trimmed by 0 bases and the J gene end by 5 bases; junction bases not matched to a gene: 5. The chain's CDR3 is CASSLALAGVDEQYF. In nucleotides, the CDR3 is TGTGCCAGCAGCTTAGCCTTAGCGGGAGTCGACGAGCAGTACTTC. The full variable domain, its missing parts supplied by reference TRBV7-2 and TRBJ2-7, is GAGVSQSPSNKVTEKGKDVELRCDPISGHTALYWYRQSLGQGLEFLIYFQGNSAPDKSGLPSDRFSAERTGGSVSTLTIQRTQQEDSAVYLCASSLALAGVDEQYFGPGTRLTVT.

Only one count was recorded for this clone. The V gene is TRBV13, the J gene TRBJ1-5; possible D gene TRBD1, 5 bases. V was clipped by 4 bases and J by 9 bases, with 13 bases between them. This CDR3 has 13 amino acids. The germline gives CDR1 PRHDT, CDR2 FYEKMQ (reference sequence). The CDR3 bases are TGTGCCAGCAGCTCGGGGGGAGAATGGCCCCAGCATTTT. Its protein is CASSSGGEWPQHF.

The chain joins TRBV6-5 to TRBJ2-3, with TRBD2 matching over 7 bases. With 7 bases clipped from V and 2 bases from J, the junction kept 6 bases outside the gene matches. This CDR3 region has 14 residues. Germline V gives CDR1 MNHEY, CDR2 SVGAGI. The CDR3, as DNA: TGTGCCAGCATGAAGCGGGGTGCCACAGATACGCAGTATTTT. Its translation is CASMKRGATDTQYF.

The V gene is TRBV5-1, the J gene TRBJ2-3; 7 nucleotides line up with TRBD1. The junction had 4 bases not matched to a gene; V was cut back by 3 bases and J by 0 bases. Germline V gives CDR1 SGHRS, CDR2 YFSETQ. The CDR3 runs to 15 residues. Here the CDR3 reads CASSWPGGSTDTQYF. The DNA of the CDR3 is TGCGCCAGCAGCTGGCCAGGGGGAAGCACAGATACGCAGTATTTT.

This clone was detected only a few times. This chain connects TRBV13 to TRBJ2-2; 13 nucleotides match TRBD2. CDR1 is PRHDT, CDR2 FYEKMQ, per germline (reference sequence). J gave up 0 bases and V 5 bases, and 9 bases lay outside the gene matches. CDR3 size: 19 residues. The CDR3 DNA follows: TGTGCCAGCAGCCTCTCTGGGACTAGCGGGGCCTCGAACACCGGGGAGCTGTTTTTT. Its protein product is CASSLSGTSGASNTGELFF.

This clone appeared once. The chain joins TRBV6-1 to TRBJ2-5, with D possibly being TRBD1 (6 bases). Germline V CDR1 and CDR2: MNHNS, SASEGT. The CDR3 runs to 17 residues. Deletions cut 4 bases from V and 2 bases from J, with 20 bases between. In DNA, the CDR3 is TGTGCCAGCAGTGCCTACCCATTGGGACACCAACAAGAGACCCAGTACTTC. Its translation is CASSAYPLGHQQETQYF.